This TCR beta chain was observed in a study of T-cell reconstitution after alpha-beta-depleted transplantation in children. The length of the CDR3 is 15 residues. V lost 5 bases and J lost 3, with 15 bases in between. Germline CDR1 is LNHDA and CDR2 is SQIVND (reference sequence). This clonotype was detected many times. Researchers prepared the TCRbeta library using unique molecular identifiers, the study reports. In TCRdb, the PCR reads were re-called with MiXCR into one record per CDR3 protein. The sample holds 600,000 to 800,000 distinct CDR3 sequences, less than 15% seen once. This TCR derives from a girl aged 2 to 9 with congenital amegakaryocytic thrombocytopenia, due to receive a stem cell transplant. The source material was PBMCs, sampled before TCRalphabeta/CD19-depleted stem cell transplant. The V gene is TRBV19, the J gene TRBJ2-3; tentatively, D is TRBD1 (6 bases). The CDR3, as DNA: TGTGCCAGTAGTGTCGGACAGATCTATACAGATACGCAGTATTTT. Translated, it gives CASSVGQIYTDTQYF.